These 28 T cell receptor beta chains were all obtained from the same sample, sequenced in a study of shared clonotypes between healthy human individuals. Some clones are missing from TCRdb's copy, which holds only in-frame ones; the method was immunoSEQ multiplex PCR. The repertoire holds approximately 340,000 clones, around 79% seen once, with about 9.4% in the top ten. Material for sequencing was memory CD4+ T cells sorted from blood. Subset reported: CD45RA-negative fraction. The receptors derive from a man aged 30 to 39 in good health.

This clone was counted only a few times. This chain joins TRBV2 and TRBJ1-5; TRBD1 might be the D (5 bases). The V gene lost 5 bases and the J gene lost 4 bases, with 12 bases spanning the gap. The germline CDR1 and CDR2 sequences are SNHLY and FYNNEI. This CDR3 has 14 amino acids. The CDR3 protein is CASSSDSGNQPQHF. The CDR3 region has the DNA TGTGCCAGCAGTTCCGACAGTGGTAATCAGCCCCAGCATTTT.

V is TRBV19 and J is TRBJ2-1; D perhaps matches TRBD1 (7 bases). V gave up 1 base and J gave up 9 bases, with 13 bases separating them. The CDR3 runs 14 residues. Germline V gene lookup returns CDR1 LNHDA and CDR2 SQIVND (reference sequence). CDR3 loop: CASSIAQGGGEQFF. CDR3 sequence (DNA): TGTGCCAGTAGTATAGCGCAGGGGGGTGGTGAGCAGTTCTTC.

The V and J genes are TRBV18 and TRBJ2-3; a possible D gene is TRBD1 (6 bases). V dropped 6 bases and J dropped 5 bases, with 21 bases sitting between them. From germline, CDR1 is KGHSH and CDR2 LQKENI. The length of the CDR3 is 16 residues. CDR3 region: CASSFNRAGAKDTQYF. CDR3 in DNA: TGTGCCAGCTCGTTCAACAGGGCGGGTGCGAAAGATACGCAGTATTTT.

This clone appeared many times. The chain uses TRBV5-4 and TRBJ1-4; unclear D gene. Per germline, CDR1 SGHNT and CDR2 YYREEE (reference sequence). This CDR3 is 14 amino acids long. V gave up 4 bases and J gave up 8 bases, with 15 bases separating them. This CDR3 reads CASSEAGNPEKLFF. The CDR3 region has the DNA TGTGCCAGCAGCGAGGCGGGGAACCCGGAAAAACTGTTTTTT.

The V gene is TRBV5-6, the J gene TRBJ2-7; weak D call: TRBD2 (6 bases). Trimming removed 6 bases at V and 2 bases at J, with 15 bases between. The germline CDR1 and CDR2 sequences are SGHDT and YYEEEE. The CDR3 totals 14 residues. The CDR3 region is CASTFGGSTYEQYF. The CDR3 coding sequence is TGTGCCAGCACTTTCGGAGGGAGCACCTACGAGCAGTACTTC.

The chain is built from TRBV6-1 and TRBJ2-7, with unresolved D. There are 11 residues in the CDR3. V was clipped by 4 bases and J by 0 bases, with 1 base between them. The V gene's germline CDR1 is MNHNS and CDR2 SASEGT. Here the CDR3 DNA reads TGTGCCAGCAGTGCCTCCTACGAGCAGTACTTC. This encodes CASSASYEQYF.

This clone was counted a few times. The rearrangement uses TRBV7-2 and TRBJ2-7; D is uncertain. The V gene's germline CDR1 is SGHTA and CDR2 FQGNSA. CDR3 length: 11 amino acids. V shed 4 bases and J shed 2 bases, with 3 bases lying between them. The DNA for the CDR3 is TGTGCCAGCAGCTACACCTACGAGCAGTACTTC. Amino acid sequence: CASSYTYEQYF.

J is TRBJ2-3 and V is TRBV5-1; the D is unclear. The ends were cut back, 4 bases at V and 2 bases at J, with 17 bases in the middle. The CDR3 is 16 amino acids. Germline-derived CDR1 and CDR2 are SGHRS and YFSETQ. The CDR3 reads CASSTFTGAYTDTQYF. The CDR3 region has the DNA TGCGCCAGCAGCACCTTTACCGGTGCCTACACAGATACGCAGTATTTT.

This chain uses TRBV18 with TRBJ2-2, with 10 bases fitting TRBD1. V dropped 3 bases and J dropped 3; count of bases not matched to a gene: 1. Per germline, CDR1 KGHSH and CDR2 LQKENI. This CDR3 spans 15 amino acids. CDR3 amino acids: CASSPGQGYTGELFF. The CDR3 DNA reads TGTGCCAGCTCACCGGGACAGGGGTACACCGGGGAGCTGTTTTTT. The entire variable domain, with the rest obtained from reference TRBV18 and TRBJ2-2, is as follows: NAGVMQNPRHLVRRRGQEARLRCSPMKGHSHVYWYRQLPEEGLKFMVYLQKENIIDESGMPKERFSAEFPKEGPSILRIQQVVRGDSAAYFCASSPGQGYTGELFFGEGSRLTVL.

This clone has a single count. V and J are TRBV9 and TRBJ1-1; D gene ambiguous. CDR3 length: 13 amino acids. Trimming cost V 2 bases and J 4 bases, with 9 bases left between them. CDR1 and CDR2 (germline): SGDLS, YYNGEE. CDR3 sequence (DNA): TGTGCCAGCAGCGTTTTTATGGGCACTGAAGCTTTCTTT. Residues: CASSVFMGTEAFF.

The chain combines TRBV10-3 with TRBJ2-5; TRBD1 is a possible D gene (6 bases). V lost 7 bases, J lost 3 bases, and 12 bases lay in between. This CDR3 has 13 amino acids. Germline CDR1 is ENHRY and CDR2 is SYGVKD. The CDR3 is CAITPGVEETQYF. The CDR3 region has the DNA TGTGCCATCACCCCAGGGGTAGAAGAGACCCAGTACTTC.

The gene calls are TRBV2 and TRBJ2-5, with 13 bases that match TRBD2. V dropped 6 bases and J dropped 5; count of bases not matched to a gene: 6. The CDR3 covers 15 residues. CDR1 is SNHLY, CDR2 FYNNEI, per germline. This CDR3 is CASRNGLAGVETQYF. In DNA, the CDR3 is TGTGCCAGCAGGAACGGACTAGCGGGAGTCGAGACCCAGTACTTC.

The CDR3 DNA reads TGTGCCAGCAAGATGGGAGGCTGGAGCAATCAGCCCCAGCATTTT. This translates into CASKMGGWSNQPQHF. The chain carries TRBV6-1 and TRBJ1-5; D not resolved. The V end was cut by 7 bases, the J end by 1 base, with 14 bases between. This CDR3 spans 15 amino acids. Germline CDR1 reads MNHNS; CDR2 reads SASEGT.

V is TRBV4-3 and J is TRBJ2-3; TRBD1 aligns across 8 bases. The CDR3 runs to 17 residues. Germline-derived CDR1 and CDR2 are LGHNA and YSLEER. J gave up 0 bases and V 0 bases, and 5 bases lay outside the gene matches. CDR3 nucleotides: TGCGCCAGCAGCCAAGAGTGGGGACAGGCCAGCACAGATACGCAGTATTTT. Translated, it gives CASSQEWGQASTDTQYF.

The V and J genes are TRBV5-1 and TRBJ2-1; D is perhaps TRBD1 (5 bases). This CDR3 has 14 amino acids. The germline CDR1 and CDR2 sequences are SGHRS and YFSETQ. Trimming left V 4 bases short and J 6 bases short, with 14 bases between. CDR3 protein: CASSRQSSGNEQFF. The CDR3 bases are TGCGCCAGCAGCAGACAGTCCTCGGGCAATGAGCAGTTCTTC. The full variable domain, its missing parts supplied by reference TRBV5-1 and TRBJ2-1, is KAGVTQTPRYLIKTRGQQVTLSCSPISGHRSVSWYQQTPGQGLQFLFEYFSETQRNKGNFPGRFSGRQFSNSRSEMNVSTLELGDSALYLCASSRQSSGNEQFFGPGTRLTVL.

In the case of this clone: Other nucleotide sequences from this sample produce the same CDR3. The chain is built from TRBV11-2 and TRBJ2-7; maybe TRBD1 (6 bases). The CDR3 spans 13 residues. In germline, CDR1 is SGHAT, CDR2 FQNNGV. Trimming removed 1 base from V and 7 bases from J, with 11 bases in between. The CDR3 here is CASSLAGVGEQYF. The CDR3 nucleotides are TGTGCCAGCAGCTTAGCAGGGGTTGGGGAGCAGTACTTC. Drawing the rest from reference TRBV11-2 and TRBJ2-7, the complete variable domain is EAGVAQSPRYKIIEKRQSVAFWCNPISGHATLYWYQQILGQGPKLLIQFQNNGVVDDSQLPKDRFSAERLKGVDSTLKIQPAKLEDSAVYLCASSLAGVGEQYFGPGTRLTVT.

This chain uses TRBV5-1 with TRBJ1-1; 8 nucleotides align to TRBD1. Looked up from germline, CDR1 is SGHRS and CDR2 is YFSETQ. V lost 5 bases and J lost 0; bases outside the gene matches: 9. The CDR3 length is 16 residues. CDR3 nucleotide sequence: TGCGCCAGCAGTTCCGGACAGGGAGGAGTGAACACTGAAGCTTTCTTT. It specifies CASSSGQGGVNTEAFF. The full variable domain, with the rest looked up from reference TRBV5-1 and TRBJ1-1, is KAGVTQTPRYLIKTRGQQVTLSCSPISGHRSVSWYQQTPGQGLQFLFEYFSETQRNKGNFPGRFSGRQFSNSRSEMNVSTLELGDSALYLCASSSGQGGVNTEAFFGQGTRLTVV.

V is TRBV5-1 and J is TRBJ2-7; D unclear. The CDR3 loop spans 13 amino acids. Trimming removed 4 bases at V and 0 bases at J, with 8 bases between. Germline CDR1 is SGHRS and CDR2 is YFSETQ. The CDR3 DNA reads as TGCGCCAGCAGCGGCGACAACTCCTACGAGCAGTACTTC. Its protein product is CASSGDNSYEQYF.

This sequence joins TRBV7-2 and TRBJ2-7; 10 bases map to TRBD2. The CDR3 has 16 residues. CDR1 is SGHTA, CDR2 FQGNSA, per germline. J gave up 4 bases and V 0 bases, and 6 bases lay outside the gene matches. CDR3 loop: CASSLALLAGAYEQYF. Here the CDR3 DNA reads TGTGCCAGCAGCTTAGCGCTTCTAGCGGGAGCTTACGAGCAGTACTTC.

The chain has TRBV25-1 and TRBJ2-7, with D possibly matching TRBD1 (5 bases). V was pared by 1 base and J by 0 bases, with 16 bases between. There are 17 residues in the CDR3. Germline CDR1 and CDR2: MGHDK and SYGVNS. The CDR3 spells CASSESRTTESSYEQYF. The CDR3 DNA reads as TGTGCCAGCAGTGAATCCAGAACGACAGAAAGCTCCTACGAGCAGTACTTC.

V is TRBV4-1 and J is TRBJ1-2; D not resolved. Trimming took off 0 bases at V and 4 bases at J, with 12 bases between the two ends. The germline gives CDR1 MGHRA, CDR2 YSYEKL. CDR3 size: 15 residues. The CDR3, as DNA: TGCGCCAGCAGCCAAGACAGTGGAGCCTCCTATGGCTACACCTTC. Translating it yields CASSQDSGASYGYTF.

This chain joins TRBV19 and TRBJ1-2, with D possibly matching TRBD1 (5 bases). The CDR3 has 13 amino acids. CDR1 and CDR2 from the germline V gene are LNHDA and SQIVND (reference sequence). Between the trimmed V and J ends, which lost 7 bases and 5 bases, there was a span of 14 bases. The CDR3 loop reads CASTTGGPYGYTF. The CDR3 bases are TGTGCCAGTACGACTGGGGGTCCGTATGGCTACACCTTC. The complete variable domain, with remaining parts taken from reference TRBV19 and TRBJ1-2, reads DGGITQSPKYLFRKEGQNVTLSCEQNLNHDAMYWYRQDPGQGLRLIYYSQIVNDFQKGDIAEGYSVSREKKESFPLTVTSAQKNPTAFYLCASTTGGPYGYTFGSGTRLTVV.

The V gene is TRBV7-2, the J gene TRBJ2-3; 7 nucleotides align to TRBD1. The CDR3 runs to 15 residues. The V segment lost 2 bases and the J segment 4 bases; nucleotides outside the gene matches: 6. Germline V gene sequence: CDR1 SGHTA, CDR2 FQGNSA. CDR3 amino acids: CASSLIGGWADTQYF. The CDR3 region has the DNA TGTGCCAGCAGCTTAATAGGGGGCTGGGCAGATACGCAGTATTTT.

The chain joins TRBV7-8 to TRBJ2-7; 7 nucleotides match TRBD2. Per the germline V gene, CDR1 is SGHVS and CDR2 is FQNEAQ. The CDR3 totals 15 residues. After removal of 8 bases from V and 1 base from J, the junction contained 11 bases not matched to a gene. The CDR3, as DNA: TGTGCCAGCGTGCTTGGGGCTAGCGGTTCCTACGAGCAGTACTTC. Its translation: CASVLGASGSYEQYF.

The chain combines TRBV5-6 with TRBJ1-3, with D uncertain. The ends were cut back, 0 bases at V and 0 bases at J, with 13 bases in the middle. The CDR3 covers 17 residues. Germline assignment: CDR1 SGHDT and CDR2 YYEEEE. The CDR3 loop is CASSLEVEYDSGNTIYF. The CDR3 DNA reads TGTGCCAGCAGCTTGGAGGTGGAGTATGACTCTGGAAACACCATATATTTT.

The J gene is TRBJ2-7, the V gene TRBV30; TRBD2 aligns across 9 bases. This CDR3 has 16 amino acids. Trimming cost V 5 bases and J 1 base; bases outside gene matches: 12. CDR1 is GTSNPN, CDR2 SVGIG, per germline (reference sequence). CDR3 nucleotide sequence: TGTGCCTGGGGTCGTGGTAGCGGGAGATTTTCCTACGAGCAGTACTTC. It codes for CAWGRGSGRFSYEQYF.

This chain links TRBV7-6 with TRBJ2-3; 12 nucleotides match TRBD2. There are 16 residues in the CDR3. V shed 5 bases, J shed 4 bases, and the junction held 7 bases outside the gene matches. Germline CDR1 is SGHVS and CDR2 is FNYEAQ. The CDR3, as DNA: TGTGCCAGCAGCCCACTAGCGGGAGGTCTCCCAGATACGCAGTATTTT. Its translation: CASSPLAGGLPDTQYF.

The chain carries TRBV2 and TRBJ1-1; the D is unclear. Germline assignment: CDR1 SNHLY and CDR2 FYNNEI. The CDR3 consists of 14 residues. Trimming cost V 4 bases and J 1 base, with 10 bases left between them. The CDR3 coding sequence is TGTGCCAGCAGTGTGGCGCTCTCGAACACTGAAGCTTTCTTT. Translation: CASSVALSNTEAFF.